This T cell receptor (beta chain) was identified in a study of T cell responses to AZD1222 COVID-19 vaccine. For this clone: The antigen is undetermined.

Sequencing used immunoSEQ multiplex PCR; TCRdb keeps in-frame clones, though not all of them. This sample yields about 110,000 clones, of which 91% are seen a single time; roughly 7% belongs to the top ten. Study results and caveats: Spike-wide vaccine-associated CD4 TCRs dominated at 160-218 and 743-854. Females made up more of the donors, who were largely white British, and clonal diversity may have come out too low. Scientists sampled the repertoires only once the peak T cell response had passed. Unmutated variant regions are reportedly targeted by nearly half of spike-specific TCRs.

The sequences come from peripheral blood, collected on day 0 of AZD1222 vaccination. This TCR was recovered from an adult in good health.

For the CDR3, the DNA is TGCGCCAGCAGCTTGGTATCGAGGACAGGGGGCTACAATGAGCAGTTCTTC. Its protein is CASSLVSRTGGYNEQFF. The chain has TRBV5-1 and TRBJ2-1, with 10 bases fitting TRBD1. This CDR3 has 17 amino acids. V dropped 0 bases and J dropped 3; count of bases not matched to a gene: 6. Germline V CDR1 and CDR2: SGHRS, YFSETQ. Full variable domain (rest looked up from reference TRBV5-1 and TRBJ2-1): KAGVTQTPRYLIKTRGQQVTLSCSPISGHRSVSWYQQTPGQGLQFLFEYFSETQRNKGNFPGRFSGRQFSNSRSEMNVSTLELGDSALYLCASSLVSRTGGYNEQFFGPGTRLTVL.